The present T cell receptor (beta chain) was sequenced within a study of blood T cell repertoires in COVID-19. Looking at the study overall: PBMCs, B-cell-depleted T cells, or T cells were the source of the cDNA or gDNA that made up the material.

Seattle patients were enrolled during active infection and followed longitudinally. Sequencing was performed with immunoSEQ multiplex PCR; in TCRdb, only in-frame clones are kept and a portion is missing. The sample has 350,000 to 400,000 clones, approximately 88% seen once. Trimming took off 4 bases at V and 5 bases at J, with 22 bases between the two ends. This CDR3 is built from 16 residues. Germline V gene data show CDR1 as SGHRS and CDR2 as YFSETQ. This sequence originates from a woman aged 25 to 39 with COVID-19, enrolled during active disease. What was sequenced was peripheral blood. V usage is TRBV5-1 and J usage is TRBJ2-7; D may be TRBD2 (5 bases). This chain's CDR3 is CASSTGLRARHNEQYF. The CDR3 nucleotides are TGCGCCAGCAGCACGGGGTTGAGGGCACGACACAACGAGCAGTACTTC.